This T cell receptor (beta chain) was profiled in a study of shared clonotypes between healthy human individuals. At the level of the study: Aged between 18 and 49, the donors were two women and three men.

Whole-study findings and limits: Even with large depth, rarefaction showed that sorted-subset sequencing was incomplete. It was observed that 4% to 6% of naive CD4 clonotypes were shared across several donors.

Authors' analysis steps: Filtering differed since immunoSEQ provided only junctions, with no quality scores. The method was immunoSEQ multiplex PCR; TCRdb's version includes in-frame clones alone and lacks a portion of them. For V, J and clone size, that table is used; D and trimming come from the DNA. The sample has 1,400,000 or so clones, around 98.5% seen once. Regarding this clone: The antigen is undetermined.

V was cut by 1 base and J by 1 base, with 4 bases left in between. Looked up from germline, CDR1 is SNHLY and CDR2 is FYNNEI. CDR3 size: 13 residues. This TCR derives from a man aged 30 to 45 in good health. The chain couples TRBV2 to TRBJ2-5, with D unresolved. The specimen was naive CD4+ T cells sorted from blood. Subset defined: CD45RA+ positively selected. The CDR3 sequence: CASSEDGQETQYF. CDR3 nucleotide sequence: TGTGCCAGCAGTGAAGACGGCCAAGAGACCCAGTACTTC.